The 32 T cell receptor beta chains presented below share a single source sample, sequenced in a study of metastatic and nonmetastatic thyroid tumors. The entire patient cohort was treatment-naive prior to thyroid surgery. Using MiXCR, TCRdb re-called clones from the PCR reads. The sample records more than 65,000 clones, approximately 15% being singletons. The specimen was blood. The source of these receptors is a male donor with papillary thyroid cancer or a benign thyroid nodule (not recorded which). Some clones in this sample may be carry-over from other donors' samples.

The V and J genes are TRBV3-1 and TRBJ2-2, with 7 bases that match TRBD1. Germline V CDR1 and CDR2: LGHDT, YNNKEL (reference sequence). This CDR3 contains 16 residues. The V and J ends lost 4 bases and 4 bases, in that order; junction bases with no gene match: 9. CDR3 amino acids: CASSLGRGLITGELFF. The CDR3 nucleotides are TGTGCCAGCAGCCTTGGAAGGGGGCTAATCACCGGGGAGCTGTTTTTT.

J is TRBJ2-1 and V is TRBV25-1; maybe TRBD1 (5 bases). Trimming removed 5 bases from V and 6 bases from J, with 20 bases in between. The CDR3 contains 16 residues. Germline CDR1 and CDR2: MGHDK and SYGVNS. The CDR3: CASSYPTVWMLNEQFF. As DNA, the CDR3 is TGTGCCAGCAGTTACCCGACAGTCTGGATGCTCAATGAGCAGTTCTTC.

In this sample, this clone turned up many times. The genes are TRBV10-2 and TRBJ1-2; perhaps TRBD1 as D (6 bases). The CDR3 extends over 16 amino acids. Germline CDR1 is WSHSY and CDR2 is SAAADI. Between the trimmed V and J ends, which lost 6 bases and 6 bases, there was a span of 23 bases. The CDR3 region has the DNA TGCGCCAGCAGAGGGGGGCAGGGGCCAGCCCCGAATGGCTACACCTTC. Amino acids: CASRGGQGPAPNGYTF.

This clone has a handful of counts. V gene TRBV24-1 combines with J gene TRBJ2-1; 10 bases are a match to TRBD2. Germline CDR1 KGHDR, CDR2 SFDVKD. There are 16 residues in the CDR3. V trimming: 1 base; J trimming: 5 bases; junction bases outside the gene matches: 4. The CDR3 protein is CATSDLVLAGNNEQFF. CDR3 nucleotide sequence: TGTGCCACCAGTGATTTAGTACTAGCGGGAAACAATGAGCAGTTCTTC.

This clone was seen many times. The chain carries TRBV28 and TRBJ2-1, with D maybe TRBD1 (6 bases). The germline gives CDR1 MDHEN, CDR2 SYDVKM. V was clipped by 8 bases and J by 10 bases, with 15 bases between them. The CDR3 totals 12 residues. The CDR3 protein is CASEGESWEQFF. CDR3 nucleotide sequence: TGTGCCAGCGAGGGGGAGTCTTGGGAGCAGTTCTTC.

This clone is medium-sized (0.01 to 0.1%) in the sample. The V call is TRBV6-1, the J call TRBJ1-3, with TRBD1 as a possible D gene (5 bases). The CDR3 is 13 residues long. V was pared by 8 bases and J by 2 bases, with 10 bases between. The germline gives CDR1 MNHNS, CDR2 SASEGT. This chain's CDR3 is CASFRVTGNTIYF. CDR3 sequence (DNA): TGTGCCAGCTTCAGGGTAACTGGAAACACCATATATTTT.

V gene TRBV11-2 combines with J gene TRBJ2-3, with D unclear. V was pared by 1 base and J by 2 bases, with 4 bases between. Germline V lookup: CDR1 SGHAT, CDR2 FQNNGV. This CDR3 is built from 13 residues. CDR3 sequence (DNA): TGTGCCAGCAGCTTAGGACACACAGATACGCAGTATTTT. It codes for CASSLGHTDTQYF.

As to this clone: This same CDR3 is encoded by further DNA sequences in the sample. J is TRBJ2-1 and V is TRBV7-8, with 9 bases identical to TRBD2. This CDR3 region has 14 residues. The V and J ends lost 4 bases and 7 bases, in that order; junction bases with no gene match: 5. Germline V gene sequence: CDR1 SGHVS, CDR2 FQNEAQ. CDR3 region: CASSYTTSGNEQFF. CDR3 in DNA: TGTGCCAGCAGCTACACGACTAGCGGAAATGAGCAGTTCTTC.

This clone was found many times. The genes are TRBV4-3 and TRBJ2-3; D uncertain. Germline V gene lookup returns CDR1 LGHNA and CDR2 YSLEER. V was clipped by 0 bases and J by 4 bases, with 5 bases between them. The CDR3 contains 13 residues. The CDR3 DNA is TGCGCCAGCAGCCAAGATGGACCAGATACGCAGTATTTT. Its protein product is CASSQDGPDTQYF.

The CDR3 reads CASIPRSAGGPNTGELFF. DNA for the CDR3: TGTGCCAGCATCCCAAGGTCCGCGGGAGGTCCGAACACCGGGGAGCTGTTTTTT. The J gene is TRBJ2-2, the V gene TRBV6-5; 8 positions agree with TRBD2. CDR1 is MNHEY, CDR2 SVGAGI, per germline. J gave up 0 bases and V 7 bases, and 13 bases lay outside the gene matches. The CDR3 is made up of 18 amino acids.

This clone was seen repeatedly, ten times or more. The chain is built from TRBV6-1 and TRBJ2-1, with no clear D. Germline V gives CDR1 MNHNS, CDR2 SASEGT. This CDR3 region has 16 residues. The ends were cut back, 0 bases at V and 3 bases at J, with 12 bases in the middle. The CDR3 is CASSEAAKGGYNEQFF. In nucleotides, the CDR3 is TGTGCCAGCAGTGAAGCAGCGAAGGGTGGCTACAATGAGCAGTTCTTC.

This clone was recorded at least ten times. The V call is TRBV11-1, the J call TRBJ1-2; D is possibly TRBD1 (6 bases). The CDR3 consists of 16 residues. In germline, CDR1 is SGHAT, CDR2 FQDESV (reference sequence). V was trimmed by 2 bases and J by 6 bases, leaving 19 bases between them. In DNA, the CDR3 is TGTGCCAGCAGCTTAATCGGGGGGGCGCGAGAAAATGGCTACACCTTC. Translated: CASSLIGGARENGYTF. Combining the CDR3 with reference TRBV11-1 and TRBJ1-2 gives the whole variable domain EAEVAQSPRYKITEKSQAVAFWCDPISGHATLYWYRQILGQGPELLVQFQDESVVDDSQLPKDRFSAERLKGVDSTLKIQPAELGDSAMYLCASSLIGGARENGYTFGSGTRLTVV.

This clone was recorded at least ten times. CDR3 region: CASSEGGAGHIQYF. In nucleotides, the CDR3 is TGTGCCAGCAGTGAAGGGGGCGCGGGGCACATTCAGTACTTC. The V and J genes are TRBV28 and TRBJ2-4; D might be TRBD1 (7 bases). The CDR3 is 14 amino acids. The V end was cut by 5 bases, the J end by 8 bases, with 16 bases between. CDR1 is MDHEN, CDR2 SYDVKM, per germline. The entire variable domain, with the rest obtained from reference TRBV28 and TRBJ2-4, is as follows: DVKVTQSSRYLVKRTGEKVFLECVQDMDHENMFWYRQDPGLGLRLIYFSYDVKMKEKGDIPEGYSVSREKKERFSLILESASTNQTSMYLCASSEGGAGHIQYFGAGTRLSVL.

This clone was seen repeatedly, ten times or more. The V call is TRBV12-3 or TRBV12-4, the J call TRBJ2-3; D is ambiguous. CDR3 size: 15 residues. The ends were cut back, 5 bases at V and 4 bases at J, with 16 bases in the middle. CDR3 in DNA: TGTGCCAGCAGTCATTCGTGGAGCGCGGCAGATACGCAGTATTTT. As protein: CASSHSWSAADTQYF.

This clone was recorded at least ten times. The chain has TRBV27 and TRBJ1-4; the match to TRBD1 covers 9 bases. V was pared by 6 bases and J by 4 bases, with 9 bases of the junction left unmatched. Germline lookup yields CDR1 MNHEY and CDR2 SMNVEV (reference sequence). CDR3 length equals 16 residues. The DNA for the CDR3 is TGTGCCAGCAGCATCTTACCGGGACAGGGTAATGAAAAACTGTTTTTT. This gives the protein CASSILPGQGNEKLFF.

This clone was detected ten times or more. CDR3 in amino acids: CAGGRAPTGELFF. In nucleotides, the CDR3 is TGTGCAGGGGGGAGGGCCCCCACCGGGGAGCTGTTTTTT. The genes are TRBV6-2 or TRBV6-3 and TRBJ2-2, with D possibly TRBD2 on 7 matching bases. This CDR3 is built from 13 residues. Per the germline V gene, CDR1 is MNHEY and CDR2 is SVGEGT.

This clone was counted only a few times. This chain connects TRBV27 to TRBJ2-1; TRBD2 matches 11 bases. This CDR3 region has 15 residues. CDR1 is MNHEY and CDR2 is SMNVEV in the germline V gene (reference sequence). Unmatched junction bases numbered 7, after V lost 6 bases and J lost 6 bases. CDR3 sequence (DNA): TGTGCCAGCAGGACACTAGCGGGAGAATTCAATGAGCAGTTCTTC. It translates to CASRTLAGEFNEQFF.

This clone has at least ten counts. The V and J genes are TRBV18 and TRBJ2-7; 8 bases align to TRBD1. The CDR3 is 13 residues long. Trimming removed 6 bases from V and 5 bases from J; junction bases left unmatched: 6. The germline V gene has CDR1 KGHSH and CDR2 LQKENI. CDR3 amino acids: CASSPTGGNEQYV. The CDR3 coding sequence is TGTGCCAGCTCCCCTACAGGGGGGAACGAGCAGTACGTC.

The chain is built from TRBV6-1 and TRBJ2-2; 7 positions match TRBD1. CDR3 size: 14 residues. Germline loops: CDR1 MNHNS, CDR2 SASEGT. V shed 10 bases, J shed 5 bases, and the junction held 10 bases outside the gene matches. This chain's CDR3 is CATSRGQKTGELFF. In nucleotides, the CDR3 is TGTGCCACCAGCCGGGGACAGAAAACCGGGGAGCTGTTTTTT.

This clone was picked up many times. The rearrangement uses TRBV6-1 and TRBJ1-1, with D unresolved. In germline, CDR1 is MNHNS, CDR2 SASEGT. The CDR3 length is 15 residues. Deletions cut 8 bases from V and 0 bases from J, with 16 bases between. In DNA form, the CDR3 reads TGTGCCAGCGCATTGGGTCGAGGGTTGAACACTGAAGCTTTCTTT. Amino acid sequence: CASALGRGLNTEAFF.

The sample holds many counts of this clone. V and J are TRBV6-1 and TRBJ1-1; D is perhaps TRBD1 (5 bases). The germline V gene has CDR1 MNHNS and CDR2 SASEGT. CDR3 length: 12 amino acids. With 5 bases removed from V and 9 bases from J, the gap between germline ends came to 13 bases. The CDR3 region is CASSPPGGQAFF. The DNA of the CDR3 is TGTGCCAGCAGTCCCCCGGGGGGACAAGCTTTCTTT.

This clone was seen repeatedly, ten times or more. This chain's CDR3 is CASGKSRDRNNEQFF. In nucleotides, the CDR3 is TGTGCTAGTGGCAAAAGCCGGGACAGGAACAATGAGCAGTTCTTC. The chain joins TRBV12-5 to TRBJ2-1; 8 positions match TRBD1. The CDR3 contains 15 residues. CDR1 is LGHNT and CDR2 is FRNRAP in the germline V gene. J gave up 5 bases and V 6 bases, and 9 bases lay outside the gene matches.

The chain uses TRBV9 and TRBJ2-2; 9 bases are shared with TRBD1. The CDR3 is 15 residues long. The ends lost 7 bases at V and 3 bases at J; junction bases unmatched: 7. Germline CDR1 SGDLS, CDR2 YYNGEE. In nucleotides, the CDR3 is TGTGCCAGCGGCTGGGGGACAGGGCACACCGGGGAGCTGTTTTTT. It encodes CASGWGTGHTGELFF. The full variable domain, with the rest looked up from reference TRBV9 and TRBJ2-2, is DSGVTQTPKHLITATGQRVTLRCSPRSGDLSVYWYQQSLDQGLQFLIQYYNGEERAKGNILERFSAQQFPDLHSELNLSSLELGDSALYFCASGWGTGHTGELFFGEGSRLTVL.

This clone was counted at least ten times. The chain is built from TRBV11-2 and TRBJ1-1; D ambiguous. From germline, CDR1 is SGHAT and CDR2 FQNNGV. The CDR3 is 16 amino acids. The V gene lost 0 bases and the J gene lost 4 bases, with 15 bases spanning the gap. The CDR3 DNA reads TGTGCCAGCAGCTTAGACGAGAGGGCGTGGGGCACTGAAGCTTTCTTT. Protein sequence: CASSLDERAWGTEAFF.

The table lists this clone with many counts. This chain joins TRBV5-1 and TRBJ1-1; 8 bases align to TRBD1. CDR1 and CDR2 (germline): SGHRS, YFSETQ. CDR3 size: 14 residues. With 4 bases clipped from V and 0 bases from J, the junction kept 2 bases outside the gene matches. The CDR3 loop reads CASSRTGMNTEAFF. In nucleotides, the CDR3 is TGCGCCAGCAGCAGGACAGGGATGAACACTGAAGCTTTCTTT.

This clone has a count of ten or more. This chain uses TRBV6-1 with TRBJ1-3; D may be TRBD1 (6 bases). V lost 4 bases, J lost 7 bases, and 32 bases lay in between. Germline lookup yields CDR1 MNHNS and CDR2 SASEGT. This CDR3 contains 20 residues. The CDR3, as DNA: TGTGCCAGCAGTGCCTTGACAGGCGAAAACTATACCCCCTTTCGGAACACCATATATTTT. Translated, it gives CASSALTGENYTPFRNTIYF.

This clone was counted between two and nine times. It may be a read error: a sequence one base away is much more abundant. The V call is TRBV3-1, the J call TRBJ2-2; D perhaps matches TRBD2 (6 bases). Germline V lookup: CDR1 LGHDT, CDR2 YNNKEL (reference sequence). The CDR3 covers 15 residues. The V end was cut by 2 bases, the J end by 7 bases, with 14 bases between. The DNA for the CDR3 is TGTGCCAGCAGCCAACTATCGGGAGCAATCGGGGAGCTGTTTTTT. This codes for CASSQLSGAIGELFF.

As for this clone: The junction departs from the called germline gene at one end, perhaps through a read error. This chain's CDR3 is CASSLSGAGSNVLTF. CDR3 sequence (DNA): TGTGCCAGCAGTTTGTCAGGGGCTGGGTCCAACGTCCTGACTTTC. The chain links TRBV12-3 or TRBV12-4 to TRBJ2-6; the D gene is possibly TRBD1 (6 bases). The CDR3 runs to 15 residues.

There are a few counts of this clone. The chain carries TRBV29-1 and TRBJ1-1; D is perhaps TRBD1 (5 bases). CDR3 length: 11 amino acids. Germline values: CDR1 SQVTM, CDR2 ANQGSEA. V shed 1 base and J shed 11 bases, with 11 bases lying between them. The CDR3 DNA follows: TGCAGCGTTGAAGGGGGGAGCGGGGCTTTCTTT. It codes for CSVEGGSGAFF.

Many counts were recorded for this clone. The V call is TRBV24-1, the J call TRBJ2-7; the match to TRBD1 covers 11 bases. This CDR3 is 14 amino acids long. V was pared by 7 bases and J by 6 bases, with 7 bases of the junction left unmatched. Germline V gene sequence: CDR1 KGHDR, CDR2 SFDVKD. The chain's CDR3 is CATRRPGQGGEQYV. Written as DNA, the CDR3 is TGTGCCACCAGGAGACCGGGACAGGGGGGCGAGCAGTACGTC.

The J gene is TRBJ2-1, the V gene TRBV7-8, with TRBD1 identical over 9 bases. The germline V gene encodes CDR1 SGHVS and CDR2 FQNEAQ. V shed 3 bases and J 5 bases; nucleotides not matched to a gene: 11. CDR3 length equals 17 residues. The CDR3 protein is CASSLGFIGQGNNEQFF. The CDR3 DNA sequence: TGTGCCAGCAGCTTGGGTTTTATTGGACAGGGGAACAATGAGCAGTTCTTC.

A few counts support this clone. The chain employs TRBV28 and TRBJ2-7, with 9 bases lining up with TRBD2. V trimming: 6 bases; J trimming: 7 bases; junction bases outside the gene matches: 13. Germline loops: CDR1 MDHEN, CDR2 SYDVKM. This CDR3 has 15 amino acids. Here the CDR3 DNA reads TGTGCCAGCAGCCCCTCAGGGACTAGCAGTTCTGAGCAGTACTTC. It translates to CASSPSGTSSSEQYF.